This TCR beta chain was recovered during a study of cytomegalovirus exposure and HLA in healthy donors. This clone occurred a few times. Its specificity is unknown. The PCR contained 60 Vbeta and 13 Jbeta primers. Libraries were prepared by immunoSEQ multiplex PCR; TCRdb keeps only in-frame clonotypes and omits some of them. The data show about 190,000 clones, around 87% seen once. Donors consisted of healthy bone marrow donors. Overall study results and limits: The study recorded about 150 TCR beta chains that were cytomegalovirus-associated. Association of approximately 18,000 TCR beta sequences with HLA alleles was found at 0.05 false discovery rate in a later analysis.

The CDR3 is 18 amino acids. The V segment lost 5 bases and the J segment 5 bases; nucleotides outside the gene matches: 10. Germline CDR1 and CDR2: PRHDT and FYEKMQ (reference sequence). The sample consisted of PBMCs. The receptor's source is a man aged 25 to 40 in good health and CMV-seronegative. The chain employs TRBV13 and TRBJ2-2; 14 nucleotides line up with TRBD2. The CDR3 coding sequence is TGTGCCAGCAGCCCGGGACTAGCGGGAGTGGATGGGACCGGGGAGCTGTTTTTT. Its protein product is CASSPGLAGVDGTGELFF.